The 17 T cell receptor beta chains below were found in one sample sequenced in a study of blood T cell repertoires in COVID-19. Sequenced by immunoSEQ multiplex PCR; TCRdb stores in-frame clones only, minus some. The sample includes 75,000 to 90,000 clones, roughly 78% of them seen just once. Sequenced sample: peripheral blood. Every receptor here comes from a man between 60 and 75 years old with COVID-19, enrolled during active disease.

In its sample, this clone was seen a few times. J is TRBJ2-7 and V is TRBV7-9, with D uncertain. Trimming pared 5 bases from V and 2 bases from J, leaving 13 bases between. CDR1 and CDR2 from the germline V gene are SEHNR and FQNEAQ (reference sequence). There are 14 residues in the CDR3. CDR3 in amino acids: CASSPGAPAYEQYF. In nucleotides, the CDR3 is TGTGCCAGCAGCCCGGGTGCCCCAGCCTACGAGCAGTACTTC.

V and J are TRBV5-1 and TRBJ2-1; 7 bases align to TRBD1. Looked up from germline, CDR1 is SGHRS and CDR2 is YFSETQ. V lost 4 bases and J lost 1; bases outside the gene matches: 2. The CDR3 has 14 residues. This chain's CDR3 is CASSLTGSYNEQFF. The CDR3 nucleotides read TGCGCCAGCAGCCTGACAGGGTCCTACAATGAGCAGTTCTTC.

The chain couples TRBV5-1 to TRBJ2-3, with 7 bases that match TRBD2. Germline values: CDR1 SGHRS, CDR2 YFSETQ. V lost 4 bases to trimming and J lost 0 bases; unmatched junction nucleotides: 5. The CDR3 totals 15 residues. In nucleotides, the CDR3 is TGCGCCAGCAGCCTTAGCGGGCCGAGCACAGATACGCAGTATTTT. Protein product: CASSLSGPSTDTQYF.

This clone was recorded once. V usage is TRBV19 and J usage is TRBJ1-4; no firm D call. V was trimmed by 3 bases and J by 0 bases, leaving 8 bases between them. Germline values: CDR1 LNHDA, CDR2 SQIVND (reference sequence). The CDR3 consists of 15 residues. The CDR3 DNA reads TGTGCCAGTAGTATGGGCCAAGCAACTAATGAAAAACTGTTTTTT. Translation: CASSMGQATNEKLFF.

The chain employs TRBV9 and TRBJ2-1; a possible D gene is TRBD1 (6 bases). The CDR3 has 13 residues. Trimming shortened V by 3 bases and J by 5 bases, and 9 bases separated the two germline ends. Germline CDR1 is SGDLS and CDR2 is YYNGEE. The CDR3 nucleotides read TGTGCCAGCAGCGGACAGGCAAACAATGAGCAGTTCTTC. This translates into CASSGQANNEQFF.

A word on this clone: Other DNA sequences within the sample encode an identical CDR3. The CDR3 region has the DNA TGTGCCAGCAGTTACTCGGGACAGGGGGCGAGCGAAGCTTTCTTT. Protein sequence: CASSYSGQGASEAFF. This sequence joins TRBV6-5 and TRBJ1-1; 12 bases map to TRBD1. The germline V gene has CDR1 MNHEY and CDR2 SVGAGI. After removal of 0 bases from V and 8 bases from J, the junction contained 4 bases not matched to a gene. CDR3 length: 15 amino acids.

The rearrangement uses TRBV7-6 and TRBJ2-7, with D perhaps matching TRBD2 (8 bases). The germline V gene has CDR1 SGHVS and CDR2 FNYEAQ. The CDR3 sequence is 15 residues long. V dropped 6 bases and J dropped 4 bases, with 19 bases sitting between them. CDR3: CASSPLGGGGYEQYF. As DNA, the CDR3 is TGTGCCAGCAGTCCACTAGGGGGCGGGGGGTACGAGCAGTACTTC.

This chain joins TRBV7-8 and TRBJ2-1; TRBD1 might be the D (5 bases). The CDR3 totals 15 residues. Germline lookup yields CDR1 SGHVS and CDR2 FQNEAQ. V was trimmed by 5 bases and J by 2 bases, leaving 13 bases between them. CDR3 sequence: CASSGRQSAYNEQFF. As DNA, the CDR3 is TGTGCCAGCAGCGGGCGACAGAGTGCCTACAATGAGCAGTTCTTC.

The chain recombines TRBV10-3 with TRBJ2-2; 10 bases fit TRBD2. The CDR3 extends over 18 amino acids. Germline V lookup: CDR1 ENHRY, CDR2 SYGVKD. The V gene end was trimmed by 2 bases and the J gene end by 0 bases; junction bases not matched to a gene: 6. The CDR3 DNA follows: TGTGCCATCAGTGAGGGCCCTCTAGCGGGGGCGAACACCGGGGAGCTGTTTTTT. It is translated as CAISEGPLAGANTGELFF.

The CDR3 spells CASSLDDNEQFF. The CDR3 DNA reads TGTGCCAGCAGCTTAGACGACAATGAGCAGTTCTTC. This chain links TRBV11-3 with TRBJ2-1, with D unresolved. CDR1 SGHNT and CDR2 YENEEA come from the germline V gene. Between the trimmed V and J ends, which lost 0 bases and 5 bases, there was a span of 2 bases. The CDR3 is made up of 12 amino acids.

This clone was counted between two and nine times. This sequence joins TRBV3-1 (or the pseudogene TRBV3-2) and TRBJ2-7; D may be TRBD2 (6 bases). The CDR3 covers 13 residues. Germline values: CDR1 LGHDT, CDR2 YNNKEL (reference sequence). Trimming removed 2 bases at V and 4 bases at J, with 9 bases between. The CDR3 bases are TGTGCCAGCAGCCAATTGGAGGGGTACGAGCAGTACTTC. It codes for CASSQLEGYEQYF.

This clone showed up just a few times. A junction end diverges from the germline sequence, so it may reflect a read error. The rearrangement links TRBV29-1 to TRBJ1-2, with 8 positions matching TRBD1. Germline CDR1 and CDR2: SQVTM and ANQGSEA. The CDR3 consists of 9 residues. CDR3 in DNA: TGCAGCGTTGATGGGACAGGAGGTTTC. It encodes CSVDGTGGF. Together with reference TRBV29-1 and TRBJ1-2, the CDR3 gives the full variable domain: SAVISQKPSRDICQRGTSLTIQCQVDSQVTMMFWYRQQPGQSLTLIATANQGSEATYESGFVIDKFPISRPNLTFSTLTVSNMSPEDSSIYLCSVDGTGGFGSGTRLTVV.

CDR3 loop: CATSRGLNTGELFF. The CDR3 DNA reads TGTGCCACCAGCAGAGGTCTTAACACCGGGGAGCTGTTTTTT. The chain joins TRBV15 to TRBJ2-2, with D hard to call. The CDR3 runs to 14 residues. Germline values: CDR1 LNHNV, CDR2 YYDKDF (reference sequence). Trimming took off 1 base at V and 2 bases at J, with 5 bases between the two ends. The full variable domain, completed using reference TRBV15 and TRBJ2-2, is DAMVIQNPRYQVTQFGKPVTLSCSQTLNHNVMYWYQQKSSQAPKLLFHYYDKDFNNEADTPDNFQSRRPNTSFCFLDIRSPGLGDTAMYLCATSRGLNTGELFFGEGSRLTVL.

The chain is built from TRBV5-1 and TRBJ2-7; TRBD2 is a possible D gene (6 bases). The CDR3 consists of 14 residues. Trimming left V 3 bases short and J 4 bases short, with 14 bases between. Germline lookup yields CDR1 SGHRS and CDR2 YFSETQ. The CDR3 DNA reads TGCGCCAGCAGCTGGGGACTTCAGATATACGAGCAGTACTTC. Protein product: CASSWGLQIYEQYF.

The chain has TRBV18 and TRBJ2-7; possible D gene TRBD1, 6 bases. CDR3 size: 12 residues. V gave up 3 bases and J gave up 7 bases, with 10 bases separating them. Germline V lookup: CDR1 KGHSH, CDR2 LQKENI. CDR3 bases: TGTGCCAGCTCACCCGACGGGACAGAGCAGTACTTC. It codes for CASSPDGTEQYF.

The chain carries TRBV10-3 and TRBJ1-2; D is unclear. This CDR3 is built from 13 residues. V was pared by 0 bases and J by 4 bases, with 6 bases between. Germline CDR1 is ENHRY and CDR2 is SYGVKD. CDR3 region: CAISESASYGYTF. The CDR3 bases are TGTGCCATCAGTGAGTCCGCCAGCTATGGCTACACCTTC.

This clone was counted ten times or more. The CDR3 region is CASPSINEQFF. The DNA of the CDR3 is TGCGCCAGCCCATCTATCAATGAGCAGTTCTTC. The V call is TRBV23-1, the J call TRBJ2-1; D ambiguous. TRBV23-1 carries the ORF label, with uncertain function. Trimming left V 8 bases short and J 6 bases short, with 8 bases between. This CDR3 has 11 amino acids.